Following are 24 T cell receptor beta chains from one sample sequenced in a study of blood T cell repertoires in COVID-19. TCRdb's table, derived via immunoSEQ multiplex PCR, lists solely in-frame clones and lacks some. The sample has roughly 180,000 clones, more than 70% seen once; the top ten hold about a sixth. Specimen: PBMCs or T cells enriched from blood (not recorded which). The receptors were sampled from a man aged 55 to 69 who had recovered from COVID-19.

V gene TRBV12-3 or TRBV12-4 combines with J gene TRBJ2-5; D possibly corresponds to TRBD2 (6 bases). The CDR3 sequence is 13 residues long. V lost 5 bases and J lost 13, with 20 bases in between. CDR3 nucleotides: TGTGCCAGCAGTATCGGTGTAGCGGAGGCCCGGTACTTC. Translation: CASSIGVAEARYF.

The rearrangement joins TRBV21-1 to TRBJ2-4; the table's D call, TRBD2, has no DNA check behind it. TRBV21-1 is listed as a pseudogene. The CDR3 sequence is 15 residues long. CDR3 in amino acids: CASRSGSTSKNIQYF. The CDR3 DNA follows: TGTGCCAGCAGAAGCGGGAGTACGTCCAAAAACATTCAGTACTTC.

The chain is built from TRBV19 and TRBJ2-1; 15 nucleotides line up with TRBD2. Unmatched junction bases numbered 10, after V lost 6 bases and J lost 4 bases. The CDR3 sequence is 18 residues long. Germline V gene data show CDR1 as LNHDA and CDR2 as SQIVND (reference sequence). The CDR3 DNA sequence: TGTGCCAGTAGAGGACTAGCGGGAGGGCCGGAAGATTACAATGAGCAGTTCTTC. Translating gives CASRGLAGGPEDYNEQFF.

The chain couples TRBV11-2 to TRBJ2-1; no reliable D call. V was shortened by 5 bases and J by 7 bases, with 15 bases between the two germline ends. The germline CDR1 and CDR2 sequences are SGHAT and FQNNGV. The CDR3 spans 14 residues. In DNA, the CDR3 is TGTGCCAGCAGCCCAAACCATCAGAATAATGAGCAGTTCTTC. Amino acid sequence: CASSPNHQNNEQFF.

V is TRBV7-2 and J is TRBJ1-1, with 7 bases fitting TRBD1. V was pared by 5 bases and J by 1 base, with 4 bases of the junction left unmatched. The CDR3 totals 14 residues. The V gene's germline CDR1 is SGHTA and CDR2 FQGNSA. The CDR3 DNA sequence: TGTGCCAGCAGCGTGAGGACAGGGAACACTGAAGCTTTCTTT. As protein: CASSVRTGNTEAFF.

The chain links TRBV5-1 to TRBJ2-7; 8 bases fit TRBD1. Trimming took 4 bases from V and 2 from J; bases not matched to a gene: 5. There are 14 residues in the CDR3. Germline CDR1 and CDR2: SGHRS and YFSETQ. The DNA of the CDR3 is TGCGCCAGCAGCAAACGACAGGGGACCTACGAGCAGTACTTC. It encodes CASSKRQGTYEQYF.

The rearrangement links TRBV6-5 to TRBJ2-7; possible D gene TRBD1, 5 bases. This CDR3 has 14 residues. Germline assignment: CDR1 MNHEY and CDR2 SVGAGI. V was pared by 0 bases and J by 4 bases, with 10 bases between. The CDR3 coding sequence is TGTGCCAGCAGTTACTCTGGGGCCGAATACGAGCAGTACTTC. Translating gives CASSYSGAEYEQYF.

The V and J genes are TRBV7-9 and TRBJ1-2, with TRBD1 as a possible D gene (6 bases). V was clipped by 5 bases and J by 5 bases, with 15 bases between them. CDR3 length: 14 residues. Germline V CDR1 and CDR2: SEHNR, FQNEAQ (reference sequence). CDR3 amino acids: CASSASQGGYGYTF. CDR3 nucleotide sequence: TGTGCCAGCAGCGCATCACAGGGAGGGTATGGCTACACCTTC.

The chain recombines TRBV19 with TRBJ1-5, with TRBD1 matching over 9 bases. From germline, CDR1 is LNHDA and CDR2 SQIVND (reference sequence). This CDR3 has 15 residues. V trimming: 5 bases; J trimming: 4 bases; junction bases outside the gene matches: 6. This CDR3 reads CASSPTGGANQPQHF. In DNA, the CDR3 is TGTGCCAGTAGTCCTACAGGGGGCGCGAATCAGCCCCAGCATTTT.

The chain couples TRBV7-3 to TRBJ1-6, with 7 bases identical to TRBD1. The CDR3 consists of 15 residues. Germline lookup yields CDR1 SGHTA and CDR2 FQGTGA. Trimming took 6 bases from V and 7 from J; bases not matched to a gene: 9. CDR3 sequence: CASSRQGQRNSPLHF. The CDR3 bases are TGTGCCAGCAGTCGACAGGGTCAGCGGAATTCACCCCTCCACTTT.

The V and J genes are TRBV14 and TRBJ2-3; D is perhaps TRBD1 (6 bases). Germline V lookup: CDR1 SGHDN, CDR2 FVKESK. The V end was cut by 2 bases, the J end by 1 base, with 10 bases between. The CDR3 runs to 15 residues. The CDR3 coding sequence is TGTGCCAGCAGCCAATTTCACAGGGGCACAGATACGCAGTATTTT. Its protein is CASSQFHRGTDTQYF.

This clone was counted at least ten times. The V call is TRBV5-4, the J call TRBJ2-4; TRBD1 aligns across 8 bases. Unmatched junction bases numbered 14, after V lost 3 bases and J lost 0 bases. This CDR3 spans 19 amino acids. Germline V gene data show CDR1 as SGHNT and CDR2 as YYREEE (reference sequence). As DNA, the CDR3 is TGTGCCAGCAGCTCAAACACCGGGACAGGACTTCTAGCCAAAAACATTCAGTACTTC. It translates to CASSSNTGTGLLAKNIQYF.

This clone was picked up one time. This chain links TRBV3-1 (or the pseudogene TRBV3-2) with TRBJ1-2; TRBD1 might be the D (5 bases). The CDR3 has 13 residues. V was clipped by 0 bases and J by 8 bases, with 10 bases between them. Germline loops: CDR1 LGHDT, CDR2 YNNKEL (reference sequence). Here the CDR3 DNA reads TGTGCCAGCAGCCAAGATATGGGGGGAGGCTACACCTTC. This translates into CASSQDMGGGYTF.

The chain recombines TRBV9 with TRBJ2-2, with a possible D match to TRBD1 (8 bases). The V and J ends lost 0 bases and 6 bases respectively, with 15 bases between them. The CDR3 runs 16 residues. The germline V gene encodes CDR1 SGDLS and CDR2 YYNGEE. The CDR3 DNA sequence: TGTGCCAGCAGCGTAGCCAGGACAGGGAGGGCCGGGGAGCTGTTTTTT. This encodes CASSVARTGRAGELFF.

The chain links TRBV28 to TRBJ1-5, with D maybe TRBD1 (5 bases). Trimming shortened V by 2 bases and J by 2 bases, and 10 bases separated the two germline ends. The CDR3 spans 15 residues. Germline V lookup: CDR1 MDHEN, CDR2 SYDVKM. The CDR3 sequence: CASSLGALRNQPQHF. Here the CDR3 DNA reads TGTGCCAGCAGTTTAGGGGCTCTCCGCAATCAGCCCCAGCATTTT.

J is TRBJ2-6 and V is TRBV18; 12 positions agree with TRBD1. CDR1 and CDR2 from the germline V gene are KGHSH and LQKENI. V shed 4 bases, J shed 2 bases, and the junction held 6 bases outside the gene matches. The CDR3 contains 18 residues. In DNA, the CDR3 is TGTGCCAGCTCACGACGGGGACAGGGGGCGACTGGGGCCAACGTCCTGACTTTC. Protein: CASSRRGQGATGANVLTF.

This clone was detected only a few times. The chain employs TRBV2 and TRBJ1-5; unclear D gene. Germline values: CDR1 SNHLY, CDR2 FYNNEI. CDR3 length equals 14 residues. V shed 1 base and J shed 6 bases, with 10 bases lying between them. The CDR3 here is CASSEEREGQPQHF. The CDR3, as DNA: TGTGCCAGCAGTGAAGAGAGGGAGGGTCAGCCCCAGCATTTT.

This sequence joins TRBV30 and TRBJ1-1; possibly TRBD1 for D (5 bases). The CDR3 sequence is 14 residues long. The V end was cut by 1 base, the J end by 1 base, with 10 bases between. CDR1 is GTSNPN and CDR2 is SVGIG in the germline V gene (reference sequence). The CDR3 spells CAWSAGLTNTEAFF. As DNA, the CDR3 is TGTGCCTGGAGTGCGGGACTGACGAACACTGAAGCTTTCTTT.

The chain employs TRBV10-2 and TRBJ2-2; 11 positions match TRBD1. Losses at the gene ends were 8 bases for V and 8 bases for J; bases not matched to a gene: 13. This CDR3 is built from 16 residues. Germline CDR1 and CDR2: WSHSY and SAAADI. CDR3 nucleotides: TGCGCCAGCTCCCAGGTGGGACAGGGGGAAGCTGGGGAGCTGTTTTTT. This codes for CASSQVGQGEAGELFF.

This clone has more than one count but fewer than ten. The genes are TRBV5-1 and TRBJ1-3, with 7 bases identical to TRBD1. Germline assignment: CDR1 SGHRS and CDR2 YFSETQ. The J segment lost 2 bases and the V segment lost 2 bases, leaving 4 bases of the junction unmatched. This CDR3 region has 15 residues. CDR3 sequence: CASSFGQGAGNTIYF. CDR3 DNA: TGCGCCAGCAGCTTCGGCCAGGGGGCTGGAAACACCATATATTTT.

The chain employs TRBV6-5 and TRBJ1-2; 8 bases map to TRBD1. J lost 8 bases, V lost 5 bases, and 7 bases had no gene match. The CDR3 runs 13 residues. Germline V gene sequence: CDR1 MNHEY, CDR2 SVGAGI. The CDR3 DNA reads TGTGCCAGCAGTCCCAGGGGGCTGGAGGGCTACACCTTC. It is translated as CASSPRGLEGYTF.

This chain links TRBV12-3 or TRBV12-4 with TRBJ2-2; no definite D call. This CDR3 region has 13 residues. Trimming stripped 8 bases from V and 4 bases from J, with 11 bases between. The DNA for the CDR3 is TGTGCCAGCGGTCCCTCCGGCACCGGGGAGCTGTTTTTT. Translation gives CASGPSGTGELFF.

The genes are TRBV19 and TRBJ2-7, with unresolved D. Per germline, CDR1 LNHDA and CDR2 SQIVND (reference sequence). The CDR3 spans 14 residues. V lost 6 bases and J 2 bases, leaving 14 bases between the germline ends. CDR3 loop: CASSLGGKTYEQYF. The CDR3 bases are TGTGCCAGTAGCCTCGGCGGCAAAACCTACGAGCAGTACTTC.

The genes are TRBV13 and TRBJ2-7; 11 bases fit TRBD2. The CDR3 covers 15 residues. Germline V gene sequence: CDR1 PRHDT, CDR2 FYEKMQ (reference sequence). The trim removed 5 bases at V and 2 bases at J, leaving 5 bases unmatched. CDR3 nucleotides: TGTGCCAGCAGCGCAGGACTAGCGGGTGCCTACGAGCAGTACTTC. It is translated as CASSAGLAGAYEQYF.